This T cell receptor beta chain was sequenced in a study of blood T cells in healthy people across ages. With a J-beta primer mix and a sample-barcoded 5' primer, a second PCR ran roughly 6 to 11 cycles. TCRdb processed the 5' RACE reads anew with MiXCR; each CDR3 protein has one entry. The sample yields 850,000 to 950,000 distinct CDR3 sequences, about 30% seen once. The CDR3 has 14 amino acids. Trimming pared 6 bases from V and 2 bases from J, leaving 13 bases between. For every donor, a draw yielded 7.5 to 10 milliliters of peripheral blood. Per-sample PBMC isolation yielded at least 6.5 million cells. The study, taken as a whole, reports: A strong correlation was seen between TCR beta diversity and naive T cell percentage.

At least ten counts were recorded for this clonotype. Its antigen is unknown. This chain uses TRBV12-3 or TRBV12-4 with TRBJ2-5; TRBD1 is a possible D gene (6 bases). The receptor's source is an elderly woman in good health. Sequencing was performed on blood. The CDR3 DNA is TGTGCCAGCAGGCTACAGGGTCGTCAAGAGACCCAGTACTTC. Its protein is CASRLQGRQETQYF.